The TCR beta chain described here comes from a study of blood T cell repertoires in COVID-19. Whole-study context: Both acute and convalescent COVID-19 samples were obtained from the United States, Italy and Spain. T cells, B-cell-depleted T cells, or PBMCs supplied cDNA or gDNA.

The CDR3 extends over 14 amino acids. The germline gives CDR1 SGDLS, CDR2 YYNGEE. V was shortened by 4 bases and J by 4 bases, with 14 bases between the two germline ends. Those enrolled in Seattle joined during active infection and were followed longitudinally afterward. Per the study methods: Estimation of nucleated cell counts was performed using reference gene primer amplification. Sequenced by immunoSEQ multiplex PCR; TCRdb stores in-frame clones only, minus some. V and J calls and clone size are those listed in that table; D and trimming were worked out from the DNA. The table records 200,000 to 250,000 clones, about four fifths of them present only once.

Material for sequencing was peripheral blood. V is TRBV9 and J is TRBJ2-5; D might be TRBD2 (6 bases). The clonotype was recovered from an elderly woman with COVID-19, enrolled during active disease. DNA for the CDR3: TGTGCCAGCAGCATCTCCGGGAGTACAGAGACCCAGTACTTC. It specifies CASSISGSTETQYF.